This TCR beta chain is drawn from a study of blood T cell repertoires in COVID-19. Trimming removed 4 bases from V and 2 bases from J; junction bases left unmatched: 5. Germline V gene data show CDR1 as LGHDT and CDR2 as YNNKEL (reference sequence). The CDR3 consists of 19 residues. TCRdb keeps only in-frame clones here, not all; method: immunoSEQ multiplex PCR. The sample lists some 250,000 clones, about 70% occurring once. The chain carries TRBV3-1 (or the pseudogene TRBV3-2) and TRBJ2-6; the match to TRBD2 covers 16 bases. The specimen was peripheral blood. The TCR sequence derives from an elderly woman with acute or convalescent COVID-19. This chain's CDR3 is CASSPKGTSGGAGANVLTF. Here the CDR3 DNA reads TGTGCCAGCAGCCCAAAAGGGACTAGCGGGGGGGCTGGGGCCAACGTCCTGACTTTC.